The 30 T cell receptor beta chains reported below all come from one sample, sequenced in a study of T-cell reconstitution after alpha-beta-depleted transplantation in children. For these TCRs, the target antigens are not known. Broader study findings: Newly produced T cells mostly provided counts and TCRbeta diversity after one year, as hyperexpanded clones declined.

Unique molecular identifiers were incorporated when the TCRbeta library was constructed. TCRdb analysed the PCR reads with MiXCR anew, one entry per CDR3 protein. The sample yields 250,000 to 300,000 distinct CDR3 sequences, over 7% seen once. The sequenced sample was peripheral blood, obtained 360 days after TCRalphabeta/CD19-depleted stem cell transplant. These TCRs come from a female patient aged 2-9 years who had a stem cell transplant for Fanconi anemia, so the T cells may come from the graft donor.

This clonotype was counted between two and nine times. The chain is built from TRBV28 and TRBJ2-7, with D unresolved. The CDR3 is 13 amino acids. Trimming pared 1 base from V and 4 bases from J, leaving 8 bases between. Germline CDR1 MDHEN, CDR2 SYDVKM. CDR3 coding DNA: TGTGCCAGCAGTTTATCGGTGATTTACGAGCAGTACTTC. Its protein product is CASSLSVIYEQYF. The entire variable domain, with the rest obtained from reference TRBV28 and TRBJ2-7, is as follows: DVKVTQSSRYLVKRTGEKVFLECVQDMDHENMFWYRQDPGLGLRLIYFSYDVKMKEKGDIPEGYSVSREKKERFSLILESASTNQTSMYLCASSLSVIYEQYFGPGTRLTVT.

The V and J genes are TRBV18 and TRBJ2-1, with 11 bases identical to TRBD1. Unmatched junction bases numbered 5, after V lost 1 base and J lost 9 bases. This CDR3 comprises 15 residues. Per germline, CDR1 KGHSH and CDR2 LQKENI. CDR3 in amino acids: CASSPQGQGGGEQFF. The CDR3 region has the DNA TGTGCCAGCTCACCACAGGGACAGGGGGGAGGTGAGCAGTTCTTC.

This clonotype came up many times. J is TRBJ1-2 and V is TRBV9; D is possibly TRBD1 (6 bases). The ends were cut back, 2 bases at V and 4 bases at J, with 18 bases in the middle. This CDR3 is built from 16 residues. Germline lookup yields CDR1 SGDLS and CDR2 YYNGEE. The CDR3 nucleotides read TGTGCCAGCAGCGTCTCGGACAGCGCCCTGAGCTATGGCTACACCTTC. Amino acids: CASSVSDSALSYGYTF.

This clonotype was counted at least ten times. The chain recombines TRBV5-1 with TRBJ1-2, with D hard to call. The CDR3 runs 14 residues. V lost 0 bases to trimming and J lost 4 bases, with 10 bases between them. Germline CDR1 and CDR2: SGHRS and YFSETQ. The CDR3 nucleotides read TGCGCCAGCAGCTTGGGGCAGAAAGCCTATGGCTACACCTTC. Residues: CASSLGQKAYGYTF. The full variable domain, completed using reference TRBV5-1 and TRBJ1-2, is KAGVTQTPRYLIKTRGQQVTLSCSPISGHRSVSWYQQTPGQGLQFLFEYFSETQRNKGNFPGRFSGRQFSNSRSEMNVSTLELGDSALYLCASSLGQKAYGYTFGSGTRLTVV.

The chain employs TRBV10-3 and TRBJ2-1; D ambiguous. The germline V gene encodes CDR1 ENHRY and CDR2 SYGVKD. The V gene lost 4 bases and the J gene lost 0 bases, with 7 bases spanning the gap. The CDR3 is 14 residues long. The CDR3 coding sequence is TGTGCCATCAGTGTCCCTAGCTCCTACAATGAGCAGTTCTTC. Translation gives CAISVPSSYNEQFF.

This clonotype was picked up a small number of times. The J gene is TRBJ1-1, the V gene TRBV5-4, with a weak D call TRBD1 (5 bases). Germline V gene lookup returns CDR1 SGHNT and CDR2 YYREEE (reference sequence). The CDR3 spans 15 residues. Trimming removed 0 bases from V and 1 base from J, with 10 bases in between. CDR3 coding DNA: TGTGCCAGCAGCTTGGCTCCCGGGGCGAACACTGAAGCTTTCTTT. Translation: CASSLAPGANTEAFF.

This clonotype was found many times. The CDR3 protein is CASSLVGGQFF. The CDR3 nucleotides are TGTGCCAGCAGCTTGGTAGGGGGACAGTTCTTC. The rearrangement joins TRBV5-8 to TRBJ2-1; a possible D gene is TRBD1 (6 bases). The CDR3 extends over 11 amino acids. Looked up from germline, CDR1 is SGHTS and CDR2 is YDEGEE. V lost 0 bases, J lost 13 bases, and 8 bases lay in between.

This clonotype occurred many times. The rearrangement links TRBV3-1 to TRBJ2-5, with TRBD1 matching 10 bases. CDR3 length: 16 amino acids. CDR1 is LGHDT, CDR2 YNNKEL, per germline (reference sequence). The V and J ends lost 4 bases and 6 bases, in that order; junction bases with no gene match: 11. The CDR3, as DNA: TGTGCCAGCAGCCTTCGGACAGGGGGGCATCTGAAGACCCAGTACTTC. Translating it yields CASSLRTGGHLKTQYF.

CDR3 DNA sequence: TGTGCCAGCAGTTATATTGGACCCTCTGGAAACACCATATATTTT. Translation: CASSYIGPSGNTIYF. The genes are TRBV6-5 and TRBJ1-3; no clear D gene. CDR3 size: 15 residues. The germline CDR1 and CDR2 sequences are MNHEY and SVGAGI. Trimming removed 3 bases at V and 0 bases at J, with 9 bases between.

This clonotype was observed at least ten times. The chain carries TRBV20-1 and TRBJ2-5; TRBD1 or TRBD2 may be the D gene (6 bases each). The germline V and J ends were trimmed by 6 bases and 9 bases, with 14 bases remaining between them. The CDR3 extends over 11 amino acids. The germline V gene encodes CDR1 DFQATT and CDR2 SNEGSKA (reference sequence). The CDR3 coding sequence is TGCAGTGCCCGTGGAGGGGGTGCCCAGTACTTC. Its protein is CSARGGGAQYF.

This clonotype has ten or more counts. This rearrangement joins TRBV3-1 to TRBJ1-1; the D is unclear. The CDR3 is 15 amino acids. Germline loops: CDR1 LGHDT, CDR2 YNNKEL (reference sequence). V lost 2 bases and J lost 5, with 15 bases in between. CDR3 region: CASSQLLAKATEAFF. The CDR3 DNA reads TGTGCCAGCAGCCAACTGCTAGCCAAGGCAACTGAAGCTTTCTTT.

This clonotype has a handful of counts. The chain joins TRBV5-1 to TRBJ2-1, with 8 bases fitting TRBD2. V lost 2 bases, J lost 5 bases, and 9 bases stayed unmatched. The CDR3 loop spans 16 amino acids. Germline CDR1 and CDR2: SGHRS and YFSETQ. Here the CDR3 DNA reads TGCGCCAGCAGCTTCTTTAGCGGGACGGCCCACAATGAGCAGTTCTTC. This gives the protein CASSFFSGTAHNEQFF.

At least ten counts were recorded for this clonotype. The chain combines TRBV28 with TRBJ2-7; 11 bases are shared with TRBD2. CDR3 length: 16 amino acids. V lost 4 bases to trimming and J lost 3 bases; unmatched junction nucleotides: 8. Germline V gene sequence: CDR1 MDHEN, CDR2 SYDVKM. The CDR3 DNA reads TGTGCCAGCAGTTCGTGGACTAGCGGGTCTATCTACGAGCAGTACTTC. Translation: CASSSWTSGSIYEQYF. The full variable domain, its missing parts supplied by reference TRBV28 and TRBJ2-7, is DVKVTQSSRYLVKRTGEKVFLECVQDMDHENMFWYRQDPGLGLRLIYFSYDVKMKEKGDIPEGYSVSREKKERFSLILESASTNQTSMYLCASSSWTSGSIYEQYFGPGTRLTVT.

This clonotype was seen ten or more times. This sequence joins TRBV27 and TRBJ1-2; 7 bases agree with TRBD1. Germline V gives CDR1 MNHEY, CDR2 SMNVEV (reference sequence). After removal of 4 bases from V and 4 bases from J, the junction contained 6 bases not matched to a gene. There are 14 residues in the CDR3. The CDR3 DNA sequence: TGTGCCAGCAGTTCGAAACAGGGGCTCTATGGCTACACCTTC. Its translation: CASSSKQGLYGYTF.

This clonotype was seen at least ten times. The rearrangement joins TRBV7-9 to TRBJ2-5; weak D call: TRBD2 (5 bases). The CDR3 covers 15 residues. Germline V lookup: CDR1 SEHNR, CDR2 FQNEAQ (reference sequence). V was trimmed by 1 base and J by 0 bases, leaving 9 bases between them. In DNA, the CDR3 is TGTGCCAGCAGCTTAGACGGACTGTACCAAGAGACCCAGTACTTC. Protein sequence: CASSLDGLYQETQYF. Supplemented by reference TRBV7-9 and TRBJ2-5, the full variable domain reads DTGVSQNPRHKITKRGQNVTFRCDPISEHNRLYWYRQTLGQGPEFLTYFQNEAQLEKSRLLSDRFSAERPKGSFSTLEIQRTEQGDSAMYLCASSLDGLYQETQYFGPGTRLLVL.

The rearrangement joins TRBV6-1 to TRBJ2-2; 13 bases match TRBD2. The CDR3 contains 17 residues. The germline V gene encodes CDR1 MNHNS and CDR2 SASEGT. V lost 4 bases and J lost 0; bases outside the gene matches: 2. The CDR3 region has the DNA TGTGCCAGCAGTGCAACTAGCGGGGGGGCGAACACCGGGGAGCTGTTTTTT. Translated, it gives CASSATSGGANTGELFF.

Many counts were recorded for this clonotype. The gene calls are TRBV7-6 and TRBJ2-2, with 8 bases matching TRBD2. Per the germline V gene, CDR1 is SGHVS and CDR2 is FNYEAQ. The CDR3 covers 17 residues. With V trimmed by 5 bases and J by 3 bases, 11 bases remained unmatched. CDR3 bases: TGTGCCAGCAGCCCCGGATTACTAGCGGAGCACACCGGGGAGCTGTTTTTT. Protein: CASSPGLLAEHTGELFF.

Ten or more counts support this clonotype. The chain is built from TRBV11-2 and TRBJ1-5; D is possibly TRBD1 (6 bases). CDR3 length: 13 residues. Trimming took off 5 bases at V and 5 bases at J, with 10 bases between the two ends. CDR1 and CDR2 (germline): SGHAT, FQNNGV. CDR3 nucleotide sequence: TGTGCCAGCAGCGCAGGGGTCCATCAGCCCCAGCATTTT. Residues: CASSAGVHQPQHF.

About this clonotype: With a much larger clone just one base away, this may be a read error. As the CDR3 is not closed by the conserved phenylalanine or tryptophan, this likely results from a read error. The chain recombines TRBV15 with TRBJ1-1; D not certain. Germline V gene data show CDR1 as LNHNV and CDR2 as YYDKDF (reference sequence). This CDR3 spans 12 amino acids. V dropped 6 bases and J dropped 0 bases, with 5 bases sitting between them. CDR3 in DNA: TGTGCCACCAGTAAACTGAACACTGAAGCTTTCTAT. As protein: CATSKLNTEAFY.

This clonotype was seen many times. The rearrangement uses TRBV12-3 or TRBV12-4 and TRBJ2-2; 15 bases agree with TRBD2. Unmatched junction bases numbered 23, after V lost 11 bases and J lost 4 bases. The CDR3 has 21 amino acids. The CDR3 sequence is CACTCPIRTSGRANLTGELFF. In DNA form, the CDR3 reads TGTGCCTGCACTTGCCCCATCCGGACTAGCGGGAGGGCCAACCTCACCGGGGAGCTGTTTTTT.

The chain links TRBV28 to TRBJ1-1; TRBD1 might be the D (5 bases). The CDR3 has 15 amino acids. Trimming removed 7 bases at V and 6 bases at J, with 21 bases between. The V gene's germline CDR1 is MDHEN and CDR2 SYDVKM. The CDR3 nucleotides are TGTGCCAGCACCCCAATGGGGCAGGGTTGGCCTGAAGCTTTCTTT. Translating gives CASTPMGQGWPEAFF.

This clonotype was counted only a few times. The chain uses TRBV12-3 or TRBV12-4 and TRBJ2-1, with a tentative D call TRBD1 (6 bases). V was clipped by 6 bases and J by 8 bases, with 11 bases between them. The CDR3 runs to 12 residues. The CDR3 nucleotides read TGTGCCAGCAGAAACAGGGCAGATGAGCAGTTCTTC. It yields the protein CASRNRADEQFF.

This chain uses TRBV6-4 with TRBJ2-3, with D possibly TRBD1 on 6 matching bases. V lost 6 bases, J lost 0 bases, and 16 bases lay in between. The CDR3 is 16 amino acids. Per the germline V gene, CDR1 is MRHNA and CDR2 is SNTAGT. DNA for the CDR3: TGTGCCAGCAGCGCGGCAGACAGGCGTAGCACAGATACGCAGTATTTT. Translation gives CASSAADRRSTDTQYF.

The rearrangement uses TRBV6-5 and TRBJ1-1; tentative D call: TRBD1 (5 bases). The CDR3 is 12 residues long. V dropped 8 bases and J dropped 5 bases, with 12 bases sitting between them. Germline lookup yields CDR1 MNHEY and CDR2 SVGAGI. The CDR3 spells CASSREGTEAFF. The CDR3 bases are TGTGCCAGCTCCCGAGAGGGGACTGAAGCTTTCTTT.

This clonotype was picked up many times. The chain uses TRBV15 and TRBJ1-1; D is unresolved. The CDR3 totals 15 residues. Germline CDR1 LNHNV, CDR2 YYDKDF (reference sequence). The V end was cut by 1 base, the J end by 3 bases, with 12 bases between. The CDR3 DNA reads TGTGCCACCAGCAGAGGAGAGACGGATTACACTGAAGCTTTCTTT. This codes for CATSRGETDYTEAFF.

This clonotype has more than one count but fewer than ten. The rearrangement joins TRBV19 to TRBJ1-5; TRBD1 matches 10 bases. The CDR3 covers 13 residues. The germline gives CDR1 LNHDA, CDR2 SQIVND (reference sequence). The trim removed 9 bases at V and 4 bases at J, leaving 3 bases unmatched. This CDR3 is CASAGQGNQPQHF. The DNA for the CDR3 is TGTGCCAGCGCGGGACAGGGGAATCAGCCCCAGCATTTT. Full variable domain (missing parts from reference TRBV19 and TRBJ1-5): DGGITQSPKYLFRKEGQNVTLSCEQNLNHDAMYWYRQDPGQGLRLIYYSQIVNDFQKGDIAEGYSVSREKKESFPLTVTSAQKNPTAFYLCASAGQGNQPQHFGDGTRLSIL.

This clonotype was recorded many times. CDR3 sequence: CASSLILLGRTDTQYF. The DNA for the CDR3 is TGTGCCAGCAGTTTAATCTTACTAGGCCGCACAGATACGCAGTATTTT. The chain uses TRBV12-3 or TRBV12-4 and TRBJ2-3, with D perhaps TRBD2 (5 bases). CDR3 size: 16 residues. The germline V and J ends were trimmed by 2 bases and 1 base, with 13 bases remaining between them.

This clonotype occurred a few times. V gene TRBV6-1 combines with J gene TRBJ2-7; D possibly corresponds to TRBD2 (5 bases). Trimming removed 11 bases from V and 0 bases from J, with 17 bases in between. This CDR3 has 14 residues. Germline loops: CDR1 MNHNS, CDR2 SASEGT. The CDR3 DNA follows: TGTGCCGGCGTCTCGAGCGGTAGCTCCTACGAGCAGTACTTC. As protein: CAGVSSGSSYEQYF.

The chain's CDR3 is CASSQESGALQPQHF. The CDR3 DNA sequence: TGTGCCAGCAGCCAAGAAAGTGGGGCCCTTCAGCCCCAGCATTTT. The genes are TRBV4-2 and TRBJ1-5; possibly TRBD1 for D (5 bases). Germline-derived CDR1 and CDR2 are LGHNA and YNFKEQ. The length of the CDR3 is 15 residues. Trimming cost V 0 bases and J 6 bases, with 12 bases left between them.

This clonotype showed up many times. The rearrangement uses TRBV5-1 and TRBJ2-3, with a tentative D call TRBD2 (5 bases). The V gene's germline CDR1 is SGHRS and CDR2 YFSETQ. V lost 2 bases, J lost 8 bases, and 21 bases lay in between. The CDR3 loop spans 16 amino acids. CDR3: CASSFIPSEGIGTQYF. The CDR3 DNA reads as TGCGCCAGCAGCTTCATTCCTTCAGAGGGAATTGGTACGCAGTATTTT.